These 19 T cell receptor beta chains originate from one sample sequenced in a study of patients and donors after allogeneic stem cell transplantation. TCRdb re-called the RT-PCR reads through MiXCR, storing one row per CDR3 protein. Of about 160,000 distinct CDR3 sequences listed, about a third are singletons. The sequencing sample was made of blood, either unsorted or a sorted T cell fraction (not recorded which). These receptors came from a human donor who was either an allogeneic HSCT recipient or a stem cell or donor lymphocyte infusion donor (not recorded which). It is not recorded whose cells these are; they may come from a transplant donor.

The rearrangement links TRBV30 to TRBJ2-1, with no clear D. Germline CDR1 reads GTSNPN; CDR2 reads SVGIG (reference sequence). Deletions cut 0 bases from V and 10 bases from J, with 13 bases between. This CDR3 contains 13 residues. The CDR3 nucleotides read TGTGCCTGGAGTGTACTATCGGAAGGCGAGCAGTTCTTC. Translation gives CAWSVLSEGEQFF.

The V gene is TRBV5-6, the J gene TRBJ2-2; 7 bases fit TRBD1. The germline CDR1 and CDR2 sequences are SGHDT and YYEEEE. This CDR3 is built from 16 residues. Germline trimming cut 6 bases from V and 6 bases from J; bases unmatched to any gene: 14. The chain's CDR3 is CASTGPGTVVPGELFF. The CDR3 region has the DNA TGTGCCAGCACCGGCCCCGGGACAGTCGTGCCCGGGGAGCTGTTTTTT.

CDR3 residues: CASSLAGEGTGELFF. The CDR3 coding sequence is TGTGCCAGCAGCTTAGCAGGGGAGGGAACCGGGGAGCTGTTTTTT. The chain links TRBV7-2 to TRBJ2-2; the match to TRBD2 covers 7 bases. In germline, CDR1 is SGHTA, CDR2 FQGNSA. J gave up 5 bases and V 0 bases, and 3 bases lay outside the gene matches. This CDR3 comprises 15 residues.

The chain carries TRBV28 and TRBJ1-1; D call uncertain. The CDR3 is 15 residues long. The germline CDR1 and CDR2 sequences are MDHEN and SYDVKM. V was pared by 9 bases and J by 4 bases, with 21 bases between. The CDR3 spells CASRGMWGIGTEAFF. CDR3 sequence (DNA): TGTGCCAGTAGAGGTATGTGGGGTATAGGCACTGAAGCTTTCTTT.

The CDR3 DNA follows: TGCAGCTACAGGGGGCGGGTGGGGCGGAACACTGAAGCTTTCTTT. Amino acid sequence: CSYRGRVGRNTEAFF. The chain couples TRBV20-1 to TRBJ1-1; 9 nucleotides agree with TRBD1. The CDR3 spans 15 residues. CDR1 and CDR2 from the germline V gene are DFQATT and SNEGSKA (reference sequence).

Only a few counts were recorded for this clonotype. V is TRBV4-2 and J is TRBJ2-1; 12 nucleotides match TRBD2. J was trimmed by 15 bases and V by 0 bases; bases with no gene match: 15. Germline loops: CDR1 LGHNA, CDR2 YNFKEQ. This CDR3 is built from 17 residues. In DNA form, the CDR3 reads TGTGCCAGCAGCCAAGAAGTCCGGGAAGCTAGCGGGGGGGCTCCGTTCTTC. Amino acid sequence: CASSQEVREASGGAPFF.

The chain has TRBV4-3 and TRBJ1-4, with 9 positions matching TRBD1. In germline, CDR1 is LGHNA, CDR2 YSLEER. V was clipped by 0 bases and J by 6 bases; unmatched bases: 5. The CDR3 covers 16 residues. CDR3 residues: CASSQEQGTGYEKLFF. DNA of the CDR3: TGCGCCAGCAGCCAAGAGCAGGGGACAGGGTATGAAAAACTGTTTTTT.

V is TRBV9 and J is TRBJ1-6; D remains ambiguous. Germline V gene sequence: CDR1 SGDLS, CDR2 YYNGEE. CDR3 length: 16 residues. Deletions cut 1 base from V and 0 bases from J, with 8 bases between. As DNA, the CDR3 is TGTGCCAGCAGCGTATCGGGAGGCTCCTATAATTCACCCCTCCACTTT. Encoded protein: CASSVSGGSYNSPLHF.

This chain joins TRBV20-1 and TRBJ2-3; D uncertain. This CDR3 is 11 amino acids long. Trimming stripped 6 bases from V and 5 bases from J, with 9 bases between. Germline lookup yields CDR1 DFQATT and CDR2 SNEGSKA (reference sequence). CDR3 amino acids: CSAQTGDTQYF. CDR3 sequence (DNA): TGCAGTGCCCAGACCGGAGATACGCAGTATTTT.

The chain couples TRBV29-1 to TRBJ1-6; D call uncertain. In germline, CDR1 is SQVTM, CDR2 ANQGSEA. This CDR3 has 16 residues. V gave up 3 bases and J gave up 3 bases, with 15 bases separating them. The CDR3: CSVDLSAPCYNSPLHF. CDR3 coding DNA: TGCAGCGTTGATTTGAGTGCCCCCTGCTATAATTCACCCCTCCACTTT.

This CDR3 reads CASSLTGSNYGYTF. CDR3 bases: TGTGCCAGCAGTTTAACTGGGTCCAACTATGGCTACACCTTC. This rearrangement joins TRBV12-3 or TRBV12-4 to TRBJ1-2; D unresolved. Trimming took 2 bases from V and 2 from J, leaving 9 bases between them. This CDR3 region has 14 residues.

In its sample, this clonotype was seen a few times. The chain uses TRBV24-1 and TRBJ2-2; a weak D match, TRBD1 (6 bases). The V end was cut by 4 bases, the J end by 6 bases, with 14 bases between. The germline V gene has CDR1 KGHDR and CDR2 SFDVKD. The CDR3 covers 15 residues. The CDR3 sequence: CATSDLGQFAGELFF. Written as DNA, the CDR3 is TGTGCCACCAGTGACCTAGGACAGTTCGCCGGGGAGCTGTTTTTT.

This sequence joins TRBV7-8 and TRBJ2-5, with D uncertain. V was trimmed by 5 bases and J by 3 bases, leaving 10 bases between them. CDR1 SGHVS and CDR2 FQNEAQ come from the germline V gene. The CDR3 sequence is 13 residues long. CDR3: CASSADGEETQYF. The CDR3 DNA follows: TGTGCCAGCAGCGCGGACGGAGAAGAGACCCAGTACTTC.

This clonotype was counted many times. This chain joins TRBV12-3 or TRBV12-4 and TRBJ1-2, with 9 positions matching TRBD1. This CDR3 comprises 14 residues. Trimming removed 3 bases from V and 2 bases from J; junction bases left unmatched: 1. The CDR3 loop is CASSFGTGNYGYTF. CDR3 sequence (DNA): TGTGCCAGCAGTTTTGGGACAGGGAACTATGGCTACACCTTC.

The V call is TRBV9, the J call TRBJ2-3, with D tentatively TRBD2 (5 bases). The CDR3 runs to 12 residues. CDR1 is SGDLS, CDR2 YYNGEE, per germline. V was trimmed by 3 bases and J by 6 bases, leaving 8 bases between them. In DNA, the CDR3 is TGTGCCAGCAGCGCTAGCCAGGATACGCAGTATTTT. Translated: CASSASQDTQYF.

Only a few counts were recorded for this clonotype. The chain links TRBV27 to TRBJ1-1; possible D gene TRBD1, 5 bases. Between the trimmed V and J ends, which lost 0 bases and 4 bases, there was a span of 12 bases. CDR1 MNHEY and CDR2 SMNVEV come from the germline V gene (reference sequence). The CDR3 extends over 15 amino acids. The CDR3 region has the DNA TGTGCCAGCAGTTTATCGAGTGGGGCCAGCACTGAAGCTTTCTTT. This gives the protein CASSLSSGASTEAFF.

V usage is TRBV20-1 and J usage is TRBJ1-1, with D possibly being TRBD1 (5 bases). The CDR3 covers 13 residues. In germline, CDR1 is DFQATT, CDR2 SNEGSKA (reference sequence). V was shortened by 1 base and J by 1 base, with 7 bases between the two germline ends. The CDR3 loop is CSARGGGNTEAFF. The CDR3 bases are TGCAGTGCTAGAGGCGGGGGGAACACTGAAGCTTTCTTT.

As to this clonotype: One junction end disagrees with the germline gene, perhaps due to a read error. The chain carries TRBV28 and TRBJ1-4, with TRBD1 identical over 7 bases. Germline V gives CDR1 MDHEN, CDR2 SYDVKM. The CDR3 totals 15 residues. In DNA, the CDR3 is TGTGCCAGCAGTTTCGACAGGGAGATTAATGAAAACCTGTTTTTT. This codes for CASSFDREINENLFF.

The chain recombines TRBV28 with TRBJ2-3; D gene ambiguous. Germline CDR1 MDHEN, CDR2 SYDVKM. Trimming stripped 5 bases from V and 4 bases from J, with 13 bases between. CDR3 size: 14 residues. The CDR3 DNA sequence: TGTGCCAGCAGTATAGATATTGGAGCAGATACGCAGTATTTT. Protein: CASSIDIGADTQYF. Looking up the rest from reference TRBV28 and TRBJ2-3 gives the full variable domain: DVKVTQSSRYLVKRTGEKVFLECVQDMDHENMFWYRQDPGLGLRLIYFSYDVKMKEKGDIPEGYSVSREKKERFSLILESASTNQTSMYLCASSIDIGADTQYFGPGTRLTVL.